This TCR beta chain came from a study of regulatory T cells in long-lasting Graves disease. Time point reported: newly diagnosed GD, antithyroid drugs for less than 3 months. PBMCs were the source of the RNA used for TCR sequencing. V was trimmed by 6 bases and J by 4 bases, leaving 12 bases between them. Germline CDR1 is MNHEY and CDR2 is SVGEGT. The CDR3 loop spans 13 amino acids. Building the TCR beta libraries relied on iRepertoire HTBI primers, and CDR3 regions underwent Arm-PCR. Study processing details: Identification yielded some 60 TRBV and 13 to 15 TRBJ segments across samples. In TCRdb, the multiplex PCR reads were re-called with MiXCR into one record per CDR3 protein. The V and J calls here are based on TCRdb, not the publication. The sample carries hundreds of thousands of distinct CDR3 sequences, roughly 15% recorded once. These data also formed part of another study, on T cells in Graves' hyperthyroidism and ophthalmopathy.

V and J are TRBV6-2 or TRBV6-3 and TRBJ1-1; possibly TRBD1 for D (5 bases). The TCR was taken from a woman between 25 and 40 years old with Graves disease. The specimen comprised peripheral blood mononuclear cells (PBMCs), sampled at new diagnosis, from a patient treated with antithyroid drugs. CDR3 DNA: TGTGCCAGCAGGGGGGGGGGGGGCACTGAAGCTTTCTTT. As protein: CASRGGGGTEAFF.